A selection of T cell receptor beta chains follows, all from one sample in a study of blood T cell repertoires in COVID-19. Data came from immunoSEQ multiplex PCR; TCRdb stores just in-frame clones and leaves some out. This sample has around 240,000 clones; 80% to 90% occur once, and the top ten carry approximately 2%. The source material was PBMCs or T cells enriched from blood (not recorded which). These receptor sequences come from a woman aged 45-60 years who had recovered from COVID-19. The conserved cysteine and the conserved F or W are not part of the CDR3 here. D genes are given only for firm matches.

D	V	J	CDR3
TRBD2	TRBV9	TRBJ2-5	ASSVEASGSLLGQY
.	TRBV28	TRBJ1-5	ASSYRESNQPQH
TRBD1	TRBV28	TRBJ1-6	ASWDRASYNSPLH
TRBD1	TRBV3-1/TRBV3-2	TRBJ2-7	ASSQVTGRNEQY
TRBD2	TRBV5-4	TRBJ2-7	ASSGLAGVEQY
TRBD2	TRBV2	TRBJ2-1	ASGTSGSAVEQF
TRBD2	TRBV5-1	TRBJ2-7	ASSFGGTRSYEQY
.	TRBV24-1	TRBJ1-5	ATSFGSIPRPQH
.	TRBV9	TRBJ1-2	ASSVGTAEHGYT
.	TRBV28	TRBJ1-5	ASSQGGAGQPQH
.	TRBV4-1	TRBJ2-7	ASSGHRYEQY